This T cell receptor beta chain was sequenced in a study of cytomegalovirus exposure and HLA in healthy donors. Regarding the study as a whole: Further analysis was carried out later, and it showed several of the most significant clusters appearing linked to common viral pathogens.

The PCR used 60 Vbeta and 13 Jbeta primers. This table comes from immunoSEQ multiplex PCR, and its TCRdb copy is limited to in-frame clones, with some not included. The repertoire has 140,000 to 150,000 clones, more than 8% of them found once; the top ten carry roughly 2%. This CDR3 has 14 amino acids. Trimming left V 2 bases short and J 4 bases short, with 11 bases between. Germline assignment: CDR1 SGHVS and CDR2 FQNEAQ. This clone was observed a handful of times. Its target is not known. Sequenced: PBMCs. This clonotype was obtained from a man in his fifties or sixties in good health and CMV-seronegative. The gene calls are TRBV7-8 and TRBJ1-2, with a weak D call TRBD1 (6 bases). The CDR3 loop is CASSLTGQPYGYTF. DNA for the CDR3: TGTGCCAGCAGCTTAACGGGACAACCCTATGGCTACACCTTC.